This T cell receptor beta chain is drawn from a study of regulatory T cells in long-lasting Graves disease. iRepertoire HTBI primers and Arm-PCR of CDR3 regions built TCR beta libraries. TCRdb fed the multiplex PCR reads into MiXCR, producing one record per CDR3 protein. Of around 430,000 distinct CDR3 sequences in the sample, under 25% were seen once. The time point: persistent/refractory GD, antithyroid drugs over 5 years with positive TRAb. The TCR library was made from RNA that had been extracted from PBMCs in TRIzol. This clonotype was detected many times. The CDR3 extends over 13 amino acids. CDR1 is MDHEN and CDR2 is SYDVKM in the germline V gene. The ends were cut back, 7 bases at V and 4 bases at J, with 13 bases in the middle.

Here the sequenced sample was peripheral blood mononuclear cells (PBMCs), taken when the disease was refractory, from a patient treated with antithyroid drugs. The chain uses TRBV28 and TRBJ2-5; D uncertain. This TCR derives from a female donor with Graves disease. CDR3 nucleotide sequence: TGTGCCAGCACCCTAAGGAACTTAGAGACCCAGTACTTC. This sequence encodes CASTLRNLETQYF.